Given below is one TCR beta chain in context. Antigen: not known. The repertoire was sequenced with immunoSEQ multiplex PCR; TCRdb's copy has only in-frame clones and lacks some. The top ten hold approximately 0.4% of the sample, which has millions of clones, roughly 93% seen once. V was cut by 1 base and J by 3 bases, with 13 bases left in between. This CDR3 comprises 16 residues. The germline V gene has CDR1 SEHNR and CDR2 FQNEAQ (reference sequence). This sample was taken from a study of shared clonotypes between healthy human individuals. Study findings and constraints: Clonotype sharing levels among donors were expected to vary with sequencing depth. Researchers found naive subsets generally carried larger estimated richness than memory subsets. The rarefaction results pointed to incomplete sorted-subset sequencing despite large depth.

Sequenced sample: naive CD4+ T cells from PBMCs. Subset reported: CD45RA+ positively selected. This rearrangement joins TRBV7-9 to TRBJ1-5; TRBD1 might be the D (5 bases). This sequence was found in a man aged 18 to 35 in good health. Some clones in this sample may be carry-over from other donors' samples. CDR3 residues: CASSLGPGRINQPQHF. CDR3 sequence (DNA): TGTGCCAGCAGCTTAGGGCCGGGACGGATCAATCAGCCCCAGCATTTT.